This TCR beta chain was obtained from a study of CD8 T cells in ankylosing spondylitis (dated by TCRdb to about 2017). For the wider study: T cell receptor beta repertoires were profiled in healthy donors and ankylosing spondylitis patients so that disease-linked TCR variants could be found. The whole study cohort included about a hundred healthy donors and roughly 24 ankylosing spondylitis patients. Peripheral blood was sampled, and synovial fluid was additionally collected from ankylosing spondylitis patients. Beyond this particular receptor, the publication reports: The disease-linked clones were reported as significantly enriched in matched synovial fluid samples from ankylosing spondylitis patients. Some of the motif variants had been reported before in the synovial fluid and blood of reactive arthritis patients, a finding that suggests common disease-initiation mechanisms. Blood from ankylosing spondylitis patients appeared to be characterized by a TCR beta motif composed of several highly homologous amino acid variants. The disease-linked clones showed a CD8+ phenotype and occurred at relatively low frequencies in peripheral blood.

Reads for this sample came from an Illumina HiSeq 2500. Quantitative 5'-RACE with molecular barcodes was the method used to prepare the TCR beta libraries. The study's own analysis went as follows. A new computational method based on a probabilistic model of VDJ rearrangement was used to identify disease-linked TCR variants. Clones were called with MiXCR by TCRdb after fastp trimmed the public reads at Q25, and only in-frame beta chains were retained. CDR3 protein sequences are deduplicated, and each keeps its most common genes and DNA. TCRdb, rather than the study authors, made the V and J calls. The sample yields about 510,000 distinct CDR3 sequences; roughly 5% were counted once. Of the sample, roughly 3.5% is held by the ten largest clones. About this clonotype itself: Its target antigen remains unknown. No base quality information exists; no much larger clone differs at one position.

V and J are trimmed by 4 bases and 7 bases, and the gene matches miss 22 bases of the junction. The CDR3 contains 20 residues, cysteine and phenylalanine counted. Kept here is only the CDR3 DNA, which spans 60 bases and is read in frame from base 1. Per the germline V gene, SGHRS is the CDR1 and YFSETQ is the CDR2. This TCR came from a male donor with ankylosing spondylitis. The V gene is TRBV5-1 and the J gene is TRBJ2-1; the central 11 bases match TRBD2. Specimen: blood, either unsorted or a sorted T cell fraction (not recorded which). The sequence in DNA is TGCGCCAGCAGCCCCAAACTAGCGGGAGTAATCACCGACCGGGAAAATGAGCAGTTCTTC. The encoded protein is CASSPKLAGVITDRENEQFF.